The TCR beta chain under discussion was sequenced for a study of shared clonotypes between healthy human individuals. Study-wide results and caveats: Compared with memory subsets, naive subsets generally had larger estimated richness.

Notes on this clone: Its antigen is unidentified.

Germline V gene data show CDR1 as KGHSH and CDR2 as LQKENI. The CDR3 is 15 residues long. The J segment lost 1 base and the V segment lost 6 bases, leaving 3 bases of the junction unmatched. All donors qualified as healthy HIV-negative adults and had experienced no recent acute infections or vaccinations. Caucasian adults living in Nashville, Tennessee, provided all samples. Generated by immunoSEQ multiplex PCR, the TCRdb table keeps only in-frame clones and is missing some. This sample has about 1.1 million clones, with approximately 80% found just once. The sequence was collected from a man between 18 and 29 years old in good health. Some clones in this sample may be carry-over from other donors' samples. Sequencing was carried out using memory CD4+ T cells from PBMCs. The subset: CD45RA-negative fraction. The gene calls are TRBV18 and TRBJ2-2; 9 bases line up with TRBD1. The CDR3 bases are TGTGCCAGCTCCACGGGACAGGGGAACACCGGGGAGCTGTTTTTT. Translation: CASSTGQGNTGELFF.